The clone carrying this TCR beta chain occurred a few times. Its cognate antigen is unknown. Individual cDNA molecules each received unique molecular identifiers attached to them. Via MiXCR, TCRdb re-called the 5' RACE reads, giving one row per CDR3 protein. The profile shows roughly 50,000 distinct CDR3 sequences, roughly 8% of them singletons. This sample was taken from a study of early T cells in non-severe SARS-CoV-2 infection. In the study overall: The authors sequenced bulk RNA from unsorted whole blood, leaving chains unpaired. General study results and limits: Anti-spike CD8 responses were favored by VDJdb matching, which missed private and CD4 specificities.

CDR1 and CDR2 (germline): SGHTA, FQGTGA. This CDR3 spans 16 amino acids. The trim removed 2 bases at V and 4 bases at J, leaving 4 bases unmatched. Sequencing was performed on whole blood. This TCR was sampled from an adult who was a healthcare worker with PCR-confirmed SARS-CoV-2 infection or an uninfected control (not recorded which). The rearrangement joins TRBV7-3 to TRBJ2-1, with 11 bases identical to TRBD2. In DNA form, the CDR3 reads TGTGCCAGCAGCTTAGTGGGACTAGCGGCTTACAATGAGCAGTTCTTC. This codes for CASSLVGLAAYNEQFF.